This entry lists 11 T cell receptor beta chains sequenced from one sample in a study of T cell changes during pregnancy in multiple sclerosis. Produced via immunoSEQ multiplex PCR; TCRdb's table is partial and in-frame only. In the table there are tens of thousands of clones, roughly 92% of which are singletons. The material was CD8+ T cells from peripheral blood mononuclear cells, obtained before pregnancy. All receptors derive from a female donor with multiple sclerosis, enrolled in a pregnancy study.

The count of this clone is one. This chain links TRBV7-9 with TRBJ2-7, with 9 bases fitting TRBD1. V shed 4 bases and J 7 bases; nucleotides not matched to a gene: 11. CDR3 length: 15 residues. Germline V gene sequence: CDR1 SEHNR, CDR2 FQNEAQ (reference sequence). The CDR3 DNA reads as TGTGCCAGCAGCTCCTGGGGACAGGGATCGAGGGAGCAGTACTTC. This sequence encodes CASSSWGQGSREQYF.

The chain has TRBV7-6 and TRBJ2-7; 12 bases line up with TRBD1. CDR1 and CDR2 (germline): SGHVS, FNYEAQ. V dropped 5 bases and J dropped 5; count of bases not matched to a gene: 4. The CDR3 has 14 amino acids. Here the CDR3 DNA reads TGTGCCAGCAGCCGGGACAGGGGGCCCCACGAGCAGTACTTC. Residues: CASSRDRGPHEQYF.

The rearrangement uses TRBV7-9 and TRBJ2-1; D is perhaps TRBD2 (5 bases). The CDR3 covers 16 residues. Trimming took off 5 bases at V and 0 bases at J, with 14 bases between the two ends. Germline V CDR1 and CDR2: SEHNR, FQNEAQ (reference sequence). The CDR3 sequence: CASSPGSGGSYNEQFF. As DNA, the CDR3 is TGTGCCAGCAGCCCGGGAAGTGGAGGCTCCTACAATGAGCAGTTCTTC. The whole variable domain, remainder taken from reference TRBV7-9 and TRBJ2-1, is DTGVSQNPRHKITKRGQNVTFRCDPISEHNRLYWYRQTLGQGPEFLTYFQNEAQLEKSRLLSDRFSAERPKGSFSTLEIQRTEQGDSAMYLCASSPGSGGSYNEQFFGPGTRLTVL.

The V and J genes are TRBV15 and TRBJ2-7; D remains ambiguous. The CDR3 totals 13 residues. Germline values: CDR1 LNHNV, CDR2 YYDKDF (reference sequence). Deletions cut 8 bases from V and 0 bases from J, with 11 bases between. Here the CDR3 DNA reads TGTGCCACCTCTAAGAGGTTCTCCTACGAGCAGTACTTC. The encoded protein is CATSKRFSYEQYF.

The chain carries TRBV7-2 and TRBJ2-7, with TRBD1 identical over 8 bases. V shed 4 bases and J 4 bases; nucleotides not matched to a gene: 9. The CDR3 runs to 15 residues. Germline CDR1 and CDR2: SGHTA and FQGNSA. In nucleotides, the CDR3 is TGTGCCAGCAGCTACCCCGGGACAGGCGCTTACGAGCAGTACTTC. Residues: CASSYPGTGAYEQYF.

The CDR3 sequence is CASSQPQDSAGGPQNEQFF. CDR3 coding DNA: TGTGCCAGCAGCCAACCCCAAGACTCAGCGGGAGGGCCGCAAAATGAGCAGTTCTTC. The rearrangement joins TRBV4-2 to TRBJ2-1; 10 bases are a match to TRBD2. The ends lost 2 bases at V and 7 bases at J; junction bases unmatched: 17. The length of the CDR3 is 19 residues. Germline CDR1 and CDR2: LGHNA and YNFKEQ.

V gene TRBV7-3 combines with J gene TRBJ2-1, with 8 bases identical to TRBD2. Germline lookup yields CDR1 SGHTA and CDR2 FQGTGA. The V and J ends lost 4 bases and 4 bases, in that order; junction bases with no gene match: 6. The CDR3 is 15 amino acids. CDR3 in DNA: TGTGCCAGCAGCTCTGGCGGGGGGACTTACAATGAGCAGTTCTTC. It codes for CASSSGGGTYNEQFF.

The chain has TRBV4-2 and TRBJ2-2; D ambiguous. The germline V and J ends were trimmed by 0 bases and 1 base, with 6 bases remaining between them. This CDR3 contains 15 residues. CDR1 and CDR2 (germline): LGHNA, YNFKEQ. DNA of the CDR3: TGTGCCAGCAGCCAAGATCTGTGGAACACCGGGGAGCTGTTTTTT. Protein sequence: CASSQDLWNTGELFF.

This chain joins TRBV5-1 and TRBJ2-1, with D unresolved. The CDR3 loop spans 13 amino acids. Germline loops: CDR1 SGHRS, CDR2 YFSETQ. V lost 0 bases to trimming and J lost 14 bases, with 15 bases between them. CDR3 region: CASSLEQSYVEFF. The CDR3 coding sequence is TGCGCCAGCAGCTTGGAACAGTCCTACGTGGAGTTCTTC.

This chain uses TRBV27 with TRBJ2-2; D may be TRBD1 (6 bases). The CDR3 has 15 residues. Trimming took 6 bases from V and 5 from J, leaving 16 bases between them. Germline CDR1 reads MNHEY; CDR2 reads SMNVEV (reference sequence). The CDR3 is CASSPGASRTGELFF. Written as DNA, the CDR3 is TGTGCCAGCAGCCCAGGGGCCTCGAGGACCGGGGAGCTGTTTTTT.

The chain is built from TRBV29-1 and TRBJ2-1; tentative D call: TRBD1 (5 bases). Germline V lookup: CDR1 SQVTM, CDR2 ANQGSEA. V lost 3 bases and J lost 5, with 14 bases in between. The CDR3 is 14 amino acids. The CDR3: CSVDRARDNNEQFF. DNA for the CDR3: TGCAGCGTTGATAGGGCCAGGGATAACAATGAGCAGTTCTTC.